Listed below are T cell receptor beta chains from one sample, sequenced in a study of T cell responses to AZD1222 COVID-19 vaccine. Clones were sequenced by immunoSEQ multiplex PCR, and TCRdb holds only the in-frame ones, with some missing. The sample contains around 140,000 clones, over 90% of which appear only once. Sequencing was performed on peripheral blood, taken on day 0 of AZD1222 vaccination. These TCRs come from an adult in good health. CDR3s include the opening cysteine and the closing phenylalanine or tryptophan. A D gene is named only where the DNA matches it firmly. Size values are once, few and many counts, or a class for expanded clones, and some rows have none.

V gene	J gene	D gene	clone size	CDR3 length	CDR3 DNA	CDR3 protein
TRBV7-9	TRBJ1-2	TRBD1	NA	15	TGTGCCAGCAGTAGGGACAGGGCAGCTAACTATGGCTACACCTTC	CASSRDRAANYGYTF
TRBV28	TRBJ2-7	NA	once	14	TGTGCCAGCACCTCTCATCCGATCGGCTACGAGCAGTACTTC	CASTSHPIGYEQYF
TRBV28	TRBJ1-1	NA	NA	13	TGTGCCAGCAGTTTGGGGGGGGACACTGAAGCTTTCTTT	CASSLGGDTEAFF
TRBV6-1	TRBJ2-7	NA	NA	17	TGTGCCAGCAGTGTAGAACAGGTACTTCTTTTTTCCTACGAGCAGTACTTC	CASSVEQVLLFSYEQYF
TRBV19	TRBJ1-5	NA	NA	17	TGTGCCAGTAGTCGGACTCAGGGAACAAGGGGCAATCAGCCCCAGCATTTT	CASSRTQGTRGNQPQHF
TRBV5-4	TRBJ1-1	NA	once	14	TGTGCCAGCAGGGCGGACCATATGAACACTGAAGCTTTCTTT	CASRADHMNTEAFF
TRBV15	TRBJ2-1	NA	once	13	TGTGCCACCAGCAGAGGCGTGGGGAATGAGCAGTTCTTC	CATSRGVGNEQFF
TRBV15	TRBJ1-6	NA	NA	15	TGTGCCACCAGCAGAGACAGGGAATATAATTCACCCCTCCACTTT	CATSRDREYNSPLHF
TRBV6-1	TRBJ2-2	NA	NA	15	TGTGCCAGCAGTGAAACTTGGACGAACACCGGGGAGCTGTTTTTT	CASSETWTNTGELFF
TRBV11-2	TRBJ1-2	NA	NA	17	TGTGCCAGCAGCCCAACGAGTACCCAGGGGTCAAACTATGGCTACACCTTC	CASSPTSTQGSNYGYTF
TRBV5-4	TRBJ2-7	NA	NA	14	TGTGCCAGCAGCTTAGACAGAAGCCCTTACGAGCAGTACTTC	CASSLDRSPYEQYF
TRBV7-9	TRBJ1-6	NA	NA	14	TGTGCCAGCAGCTTAGGGCCAGAGAATTCACCCCTCCACTTT	CASSLGPENSPLHF
TRBV5-6	TRBJ1-2	TRBD1	NA	14	TGTGCCAGCAGCCCTGGACAGGGTAGGGATGGCTACACCTTC	CASSPGQGRDGYTF
TRBV18	TRBJ2-7	NA	many	14	TGTGCCAGCTCACTCCTGGAGAGTTCCTACGAGCAGTACTTC	CASSLLESSYEQYF
TRBV4-2	TRBJ1-1	NA	once	14	TGTGCCAGCAGCCAAATGGCCTCTAACACTGAAGCTTTCTTT	CASSQMASNTEAFF
TRBV5-4	TRBJ2-1	TRBD2	NA	16	TGTGCCAGCAGCCGGCCCGGGAGCGGGGAGTACAATGAGCAGTTCTTC	CASSRPGSGEYNEQFF
TRBV24-1	TRBJ1-5	NA	NA	15	TGTGCCACCAGTGATTTGCTCACAGGGCGTCAGCCCCAGCATTTT	CATSDLLTGRQPQHF
TRBV6-5	TRBJ2-1	TRBD2	once	13	TGTGCCAGCTCGGCGGGGGGCAACAATGAGCAGTTCTTC	CASSAGGNNEQFF
TRBV6-5	TRBJ2-1	NA	NA	14	TGTGCCAGCACCCTCGGGGACTCCTACAATGAGCAGTTCTTC	CASTLGDSYNEQFF
TRBV30	TRBJ2-1	NA	NA	14	TGTGCCTGGAGCCTTGTCTCCCTCTACGATGAGCAGTTCTTC	CAWSLVSLYDEQFF
TRBV5-1	TRBJ1-1	NA	NA	13	TGCGCCAGCAGCTCCGACTACCTCACTGAAGCTTTCTTT	CASSSDYLTEAFF
TRBV29-1	TRBJ1-1	NA	NA	14	TGCAGCGTTCCTAACGAACTGACTATCGCTGAAGCTTTCTTT	CSVPNELTIAEAFF
TRBV27	TRBJ2-5	NA	NA	13	TGTGCCAGCAGCGGACTACGGGGAGAGACCCAGTACTTC	CASSGLRGETQYF
TRBV7-9	TRBJ1-1	NA	NA	13	TGTGCCAGCAGCTTAGGGGGGACACCGGAAGCTTTCTTT	CASSLGGTPEAFF
TRBV4-1	TRBJ2-3	TRBD2	once	20	TGCGCCAGCAGCCAAGATGCATCGGAGGCGGGGGGGCCTTGGGCAGATACGCAGTATTTT	CASSQDASEAGGPWADTQYF
TRBV15	TRBJ1-1	NA	NA	16	TGTGCCACCAGCAGAGTGCGGGGGGCAGGGATGACTGAAGCTTTCTTT	CATSRVRGAGMTEAFF
TRBV14	TRBJ1-6	NA	once	14	TGTGCCAGCAGCCAATGGCAGGGGAATTCACCCCTCCACTTT	CASSQWQGNSPLHF
TRBV7-3	TRBJ2-1	NA	once	16	TGTGCCAGCAGCTTAAGGGGTGATAGTTCCTACAATGAGCAGTTCTTC	CASSLRGDSSYNEQFF
TRBV28	TRBJ2-7	NA	once	14	TGTGCCAGCAGCCCGATGACAGGCTCCTACGAGCAGTACTTC	CASSPMTGSYEQYF
TRBV19	TRBJ1-6	TRBD1	once	22	TGTGCCAGTAGTATCCTCATCCGCCCCTACAGGGGCCAAAGCTCCTATAATTCACCCCTCCACTTT	CASSILIRPYRGQSSYNSPLHF
TRBV6-5	TRBJ2-2	NA	NA	15	TGTGCCAGCGCATACGGGACAACAAACACCGGGGAGCTGTTTTTT	CASAYGTTNTGELFF
TRBV11-1	TRBJ1-1	NA	NA	15	TGTGCCAGCAGCTTAAGGAGGACACCGAACACTGAAGCTTTCTTT	CASSLRRTPNTEAFF
TRBV27	TRBJ2-3	NA	once	17	TGTGCCAGCAGTTTACAAAGACAAACCAGCAGCACAGATACGCAGTATTTT	CASSLQRQTSSTDTQYF
TRBV29-1	TRBJ1-1	NA	NA	14	TGCAGCGTTGCTCCCTTGGGGGGTAGTACTGAAGCTTTCTTT	CSVAPLGGSTEAFF
TRBV5-6	TRBJ1-5	TRBD1	NA	15	TGTGCCAGCAGCCGTTTCGGGACAGGCAATCAGCCCCAGCATTTT	CASSRFGTGNQPQHF
TRBV9	TRBJ2-7	NA	NA	15	TGTGCCAGCAGCGTAGCGACCCTTTCCTCGGACGAGCAGTACTTC	CASSVATLSSDEQYF
TRBV9	TRBJ2-7	NA	NA	15	TGTGCCAGCAGCCCAAGCTGGGGGCCCTCCTACGAGCAGTACTTC	CASSPSWGPSYEQYF
TRBV7-2	TRBJ1-3	NA	NA	14	TGTGCCAGCAGCTTAGAAGGGACCGGAAACACCATATATTTT	CASSLEGTGNTIYF
TRBV7-2	TRBJ1-2	NA	NA	14	TGTGCCAGCAGCTTAAAATACGATTCTGATGGCTACACCTTC	CASSLKYDSDGYTF
TRBV10-3	TRBJ2-2	TRBD2	NA	17	TGTGCCATCAGTGAGACGGGGCGGGAGGGCCGGACCGGGGAGCTGTTTTTT	CAISETGREGRTGELFF
TRBV11-2	TRBJ2-7	NA	NA	13	TGTGCCAGCAGCTTAGGCGGATCCTACGAGCAGTACTTC	CASSLGGSYEQYF
TRBV5-3	TRBJ1-6	NA	NA	11	TGTGCCAGAAGCTGTATGGGATCCCTCCACTTT	CARSCMGSLHF
TRBV9	TRBJ2-1	TRBD2	NA	16	TGTGCCAGCAGCGTAGGGACTAGCGGGAGGGCCGATGAGCAGTTCTTC	CASSVGTSGRADEQFF
TRBV11-2	TRBJ2-7	TRBD2	NA	14	TGTGCCAGCAGCCCCGGGACTAGCGGATACGAGCAGTACTTC	CASSPGTSGYEQYF
TRBV9	TRBJ1-6	NA	NA	15	TGTGCCAGCAGCGTAGAGGGTAGCTCAACTTCACCCCTCCACTTT	CASSVEGSSTSPLHF